This T cell receptor beta chain appears in the sequencing data of a study of blood T cell repertoires in COVID-19. Study-level background: PBMCs, B-cell-depleted T cells, or T cells were the source of the cDNA or gDNA that made up the material.

This table comes from immunoSEQ multiplex PCR, and its TCRdb copy is limited to in-frame clones, with some not included. Of approximately 130,000 clones listed, about four fifths are singletons. The CDR3 extends over 15 amino acids. Per germline, CDR1 LNHDA and CDR2 SQIVND (reference sequence). Trimming stripped 4 bases from V and 2 bases from J, with 13 bases between. The chain has TRBV19 and TRBJ2-3; TRBD2 might be the D (6 bases). The sample was peripheral blood. The sequence was collected from a human donor in a cohort sampled during active COVID-19. The CDR3 DNA reads as TGTGCCAGTAGTAAGATTAGCGGAAACACAGATACGCAGTATTTT. Amino acids: CASSKISGNTDTQYF. Using reference TRBV19 and TRBJ2-3 for the parts outside the CDR3, the full variable domain is DGGITQSPKYLFRKEGQNVTLSCEQNLNHDAMYWYRQDPGQGLRLIYYSQIVNDFQKGDIAEGYSVSREKKESFPLTVTSAQKNPTAFYLCASSKISGNTDTQYFGPGTRLTVL.